The rows below give T cell receptor beta chains drawn from one sample of a study of T cell responses to AZD1222 COVID-19 vaccine. Profiling relied on immunoSEQ multiplex PCR, and the TCRdb table lists in-frame clones only, not all of them. The table shows 150,000 to 200,000 clones, with around 94% occurring only once. Sequencing used peripheral blood, obtained on day 0 of AZD1222 vaccination. The receptors derive from an adult in good health. CDR3s include the opening cysteine and the closing phenylalanine or tryptophan. Fields, in order: J gene, clone size, V gene, D gene, CDR3 DNA, CDR3 protein. The D gene is left open where the match is weak. Rows may omit the clone size; those that give it use once, few, many or a size class.

J: TRBJ2-7
size: -
V: TRBV27
D: TRBD2
DNA: TGTGCCAGCAGTGCGGGGGGACCCTACGAGCAGTACTTC
CDR3: CASSAGGPYEQYF

J: TRBJ2-7
size: -
V: TRBV18
D: -
DNA: TGTGCCAGCTCGACCCTCGGCCGGGGGAGCGAGCAGTACTTC
CDR3: CASSTLGRGSEQYF

J: TRBJ1-3
size: -
V: TRBV4-3
D: -
DNA: TGCGCCAGCAGCCAAGTTACAGGAAGCTCTGGAAACACCATATATTTT
CDR3: CASSQVTGSSGNTIYF

J: TRBJ2-1
size: -
V: TRBV6-5
D: -
DNA: TGTGCCAGCAGTTACGCGAATACTAGGAACAATGAGCAGTTCTTC
CDR3: CASSYANTRNNEQFF

J: TRBJ2-3
size: -
V: TRBV5-8
D: -
DNA: TGTGCCAGCAGCTTGACAGACTATAGGGCAGATACGCAGTATTTT
CDR3: CASSLTDYRADTQYF

J: TRBJ2-5
size: -
V: TRBV18
D: -
DNA: TGTGCCAGCTCACCATCCACCGGAGAGACCCAGTACTTC
CDR3: CASSPSTGETQYF

J: TRBJ2-2
size: -
V: TRBV5-1
D: -
DNA: TGCGCCAGCAGCCGCGGGACAGCGAACACCGGGGAGCTGTTTTTT
CDR3: CASSRGTANTGELFF

J: TRBJ2-2
size: -
V: TRBV29-1
D: -
DNA: TGCAGCGTTAATCCCAGGACCGGGGAGCTGTTTTTT
CDR3: CSVNPRTGELFF

J: TRBJ2-7
size: -
V: TRBV30
D: -
DNA: TGTGCCTGGAGAGAGGGGGGCGGCTACGAGCAGTACTTC
CDR3: CAWREGGGYEQYF

J: TRBJ2-1
size: -
V: TRBV5-1
D: -
DNA: TGCGCCAGCAGCTTCCAGCCCGGCGGGCCCAATGAGCAGTTCTTC
CDR3: CASSFQPGGPNEQFF

J: TRBJ2-5
size: -
V: TRBV4-1
D: -
DNA: TGCGCCAGCAGCCAAGTTTCTTGGGTGGAGACCCAGTACTTC
CDR3: CASSQVSWVETQYF

J: TRBJ1-2
size: -
V: TRBV6-5
D: TRBD1
DNA: TGTGCCAGCAGTCGTACAGGGGGAGGTGGCTACACCTTC
CDR3: CASSRTGGGGYTF

J: TRBJ2-7
size: -
V: TRBV7-2
D: -
DNA: TGTGCCAGCAGCTTAGCTAACAGGGAGTACGAGCAGTACTTC
CDR3: CASSLANREYEQYF

J: TRBJ1-3
size: -
V: TRBV30
D: -
DNA: TGTGCCTGGAGCGCCGGGGTGGGGGGAAACACCATATATTTT
CDR3: CAWSAGVGGNTIYF

J: TRBJ1-5
size: -
V: TRBV5-6
D: -
DNA: TGTGCCAGCACCACGAACAATCAGCCCCAGCATTTT
CDR3: CASTTNNQPQHF

J: TRBJ1-2
size: once
V: TRBV3-1/TRBV3-2
D: TRBD1
DNA: TGTGCCAGCAGCCAGTTCTACCCGGGACAGGGGGCGTTAGGCTATGGCTACACCTTC
CDR3: CASSQFYPGQGALGYGYTF

J: TRBJ1-2
size: -
V: TRBV6-1
D: -
DNA: TGTGCCAGCAGTGAATATGGCTACACCTTC
CDR3: CASSEYGYTF

J: TRBJ2-7
size: -
V: TRBV6-5
D: TRBD1
DNA: TGTGCCAGCAGTTACTCGGGGACAGGGGGCTGGGACGAGCAGTACTTC
CDR3: CASSYSGTGGWDEQYF

J: TRBJ2-1
size: -
V: TRBV6-5
D: TRBD1
DNA: TGTGCCAGCAGCTACAGGACAGGGGGGGATGAGCAGTTCTTC
CDR3: CASSYRTGGDEQFF

J: TRBJ1-2
size: -
V: TRBV6-5
D: TRBD1
DNA: TGTGCCAGCATGAACAGGGGAGCGCTCTATGGCTACACCTTC
CDR3: CASMNRGALYGYTF

J: TRBJ1-1
size: -
V: TRBV6-5
D: -
DNA: TGTGCCGGGGGGTACACTGAAGCTTTCTTT
CDR3: CAGGYTEAFF

J: TRBJ2-6
size: -
V: TRBV5-1
D: -
DNA: TGCGCCAGCAGACCTAGTAATTACTTCTCTGGGGCCAACGTCCTGACTTTC
CDR3: CASRPSNYFSGANVLTF

J: TRBJ2-2
size: -
V: TRBV18
D: -
DNA: TGTGCCAGCTCACCCGAGTCAATCCCTCTCACCGGGGAGCTGTTTTTT
CDR3: CASSPESIPLTGELFF

J: TRBJ1-2
size: -
V: TRBV18
D: -
DNA: TGTGCCAGCTCACCAGGCGGCAGGGGAGACTATGGCTACACCTTC
CDR3: CASSPGGRGDYGYTF

J: TRBJ1-4
size: few
V: TRBV4-1
D: TRBD1
DNA: TGCGCCAGCAGCCCGGACAGGGCGGCAACTAATGAAAAACTGTTTTTT
CDR3: CASSPDRAATNEKLFF

J: TRBJ1-5
size: -
V: TRBV7-9
D: -
DNA: TGTGCCAGCAGCCTCGACAATCAGCCCCAGCATTTT
CDR3: CASSLDNQPQHF

J: TRBJ2-6
size: -
V: TRBV2
D: -
DNA: TGTGCCAGCATCGCACCCTCTGGGGCCAACGTCCTGACTTTC
CDR3: CASIAPSGANVLTF

J: TRBJ1-4
size: once
V: TRBV19
D: -
DNA: TGTGCCAGTAGCTCCCGCCCCCTCAGGGCAACTAATGAAAAACTGTTTTTT
CDR3: CASSSRPLRATNEKLFF

J: TRBJ1-5
size: -
V: TRBV10-3
D: -
DNA: TGTGCCATCAGTCCTACGTTGGGCAATCAGCCCCAGCATTTT
CDR3: CAISPTLGNQPQHF

J: TRBJ2-5
size: -
V: TRBV13
D: TRBD1
DNA: TGTGCCAGCAGCTACAGGACAGGGGTGGAGACCCAGTACTTC
CDR3: CASSYRTGVETQYF

J: TRBJ2-5
size: -
V: TRBV10-3
D: -
DNA: TGTGCCATCAGAGGACCGAACCAAGAGACCCAGTACTTC
CDR3: CAIRGPNQETQYF

J: TRBJ2-3
size: -
V: TRBV5-6
D: -
DNA: TGTGCCAGCAGTACTGGGGATACGCAGTATTTT
CDR3: CASSTGDTQYF

J: TRBJ2-1
size: -
V: TRBV6-5
D: TRBD2
DNA: TGTGCCAGCTCGGGTAGCGGGGGGGCGGCCGAGCAGTTCTTC
CDR3: CASSGSGGAAEQFF

J: TRBJ1-2
size: -
V: TRBV4-1
D: TRBD1
DNA: TGCGCCAGCAGCCAAGTGGGACAGCCCTATGGCTACACCTTC
CDR3: CASSQVGQPYGYTF

J: TRBJ2-4
size: -
V: TRBV5-6
D: TRBD1
DNA: TGTGCCAGCAGCGTGGGACAGGGGTTAATCGTTCAGTACTTC
CDR3: CASSVGQGLIVQYF

J: TRBJ1-6
size: -
V: TRBV7-2
D: -
DNA: TGTGCCAGCAGCCCAGACTACCATTTAAGGAGGGGCGTTAGGTCACCCCTCCACTTT
CDR3: CASSPDYHLRRGVRSPLHF

J: TRBJ1-5
size: -
V: TRBV6-2/TRBV6-3
D: -
DNA: TGTGCCAGCAGCCAAGTTACGAGTTGGAGCAATCAGCCCCAGCATTTT
CDR3: CASSQVTSWSNQPQHF

J: TRBJ1-3
size: -
V: TRBV4-3
D: -
DNA: TGCGCCAGCAGCCAAGAGGCATCCTACGGCACCATATATTTT
CDR3: CASSQEASYGTIYF

J: TRBJ2-3
size: -
V: TRBV15
D: TRBD2
DNA: TGTGCCACCAGCAGAGATTCAGCGGGGGTGTCAGATACGCAGTATTTT
CDR3: CATSRDSAGVSDTQYF

J: TRBJ1-4
size: once
V: TRBV6-5
D: -
DNA: TGTGCCAGCAGTTACCAAGGAGCCCCGGGCGAAAAACTGTTTTTT
CDR3: CASSYQGAPGEKLFF

J: TRBJ1-2
size: -
V: TRBV9
D: -
DNA: TGTGCCAGCAGCGTACCCGGACATAACTATGGCTACACCTTC
CDR3: CASSVPGHNYGYTF